A selection of T cell receptor beta chains follows, all from one sample in a study of identical twins. TCRdb re-called the 5' RACE reads through MiXCR, storing one row per CDR3 protein. The sample contains around 490,000 distinct CDR3 sequences, approximately 20% of which appear only once. The sample was also reused in another study, on yellow fever vaccine responses in identical twins.

Sequenced: CD4+ T cells sorted from blood. These receptors originate from a woman aged 18-30 years in good health. Each CDR3 is given with its conserved first and last residue. A D gene is named only where the DNA matches it firmly. The listing skips clone size in some rows; elsewhere it reads once, few, many or a size class.

cdr3_length	clone_size	v_call	d_call	j_call	cdr3_nt	cdr3_aa
16	-	TRBV5-1	-	TRBJ2-1	TGCGCCAGCAGCGGCTACGGGGGTCCGCCTTTGGATGAGCAGTTCTTC	CASSGYGGPPLDEQFF
13	few	TRBV7-2	-	TRBJ1-2	TGTGCCAGCAGCTTAGGGTGGGGGTACGGCTACACCTTC	CASSLGWGYGYTF
17	few	TRBV14	-	TRBJ2-2	TGTGCCAGCAGCCTAAGACTTAGCGGAACGAACACCGGGGAGCTGTTTTTT	CASSLRLSGTNTGELFF
18	few	TRBV28	TRBD2	TRBJ2-1	TGTGCCAGCAGTCCCGGGAGGATCAAAGGCACAATTTACAATGAGCAGTTCTTC	CASSPGRIKGTIYNEQFF
12	many	TRBV3-1	-	TRBJ2-7	TGTGCCAGCAGCCAAGAAGGCATACGGACGTACTTC	CASSQEGIRTYF
17	few	TRBV28	-	TRBJ2-2	TGTGCCAGCAGGCAAGCCGGGACAACTAAAAACACCGGGGAGCTGTTTTTT	CASRQAGTTKNTGELFF
16	-	TRBV12-5	TRBD1	TRBJ1-2	TGTGCTAGTGGTTTGTATCCAGGGGGCAGGGTTGCTGGCTACACCTTC	CASGLYPGGRVAGYTF
14	-	TRBV20-1	-	TRBJ2-2	TGCAGTGCTAGAAGGGAGTTCAACACCGGGGAGCTGTTTTTT	CSARREFNTGELFF
15	many	TRBV7-9	TRBD2	TRBJ2-5	TGTGCCAGCAGCTTGACTAGCGGCTCCCAAGAGACCCAGTACTTC	CASSLTSGSQETQYF
14	few	TRBV5-1	-	TRBJ2-1	TGCGCCAGCAGCTTGTACCCAAACAACAATGAGCAGTTCTTC	CASSLYPNNNEQFF
10	once	TRBV20-1	-	TRBJ2-1	TGCAGTGCTAGGCCCTCTACTCGGTTCTTC	CSARPSTRFF
15	few	TRBV27	-	TRBJ2-2	TGTGCCAGCAGTTGGGGGGGCTGGGACACCGGGGAGCTGTTTTTT	CASSWGGWDTGELFF
17	-	TRBV28	TRBD2	TRBJ2-1	TGTGCCAGCAGTTCCATCCGGACTAGCGGGAGCTACAATGAGCAGTTCTTC	CASSSIRTSGSYNEQFF
15	once	TRBV3-1	TRBD1	TRBJ2-4	TGTGCCAGCAGCCAAGGTTCGGACAGGGGTGACATTCAGTACTTC	CASSQGSDRGDIQYF
14	-	TRBV12-3/TRBV12-4	TRBD2	TRBJ2-7	TGTGCCAGCACCCTGGAGCGGGGGCCCTACGAGCAGTACTTC	CASTLERGPYEQYF
14	-	TRBV3-1	-	TRBJ2-1	TGTGCCAGCAGCTTACGGACAGGGAGGGGGGAGCAGTTCTTC	CASSLRTGRGEQFF
15	few	TRBV7-8	TRBD1	TRBJ2-5	TGTGCCAGCAGCCTAGTTCTGAACAGGGGAGAGACCCAGTACTTC	CASSLVLNRGETQYF
14	-	TRBV29-1	TRBD1	TRBJ2-2	TGCAGCGTCGAGACAGGGCCTAACACCGGGGAGCTGTTTTTT	CSVETGPNTGELFF
13	few	TRBV5-1	-	TRBJ1-3	TGCGCCAGCGCCCCGGGCTCTGGAAACACCATATATTTT	CASAPGSGNTIYF
11	few	TRBV24-1	-	TRBJ2-3	TGTGCCACCAGTCGGCTGGATACGCAGTATTTT	CATSRLDTQYF
14	few	TRBV6-1	TRBD2	TRBJ2-3	TGTGCCAGCAGAGCGGGAGGGCCACAAGATACGCAGTATTTT	CASRAGGPQDTQYF
15	few	TRBV29-1	TRBD1	TRBJ2-5	TGCAGCTCCCACCGGACAGGGGGAGGAAAAGAGACCCAGTACTTC	CSSHRTGGGKETQYF
13	many	TRBV24-1	-	TRBJ1-2	TGTGCCACCACCAGGCGGGATCGGGATGGCTACACCTTC	CATTRRDRDGYTF
13	-	TRBV6-1	-	TRBJ1-6	TGTGCCAGCGGGAGCTCCTATAATTCACCCCTCCACTTT	CASGSSYNSPLHF
13	few	TRBV7-9	-	TRBJ2-6	TGTGCCAGCAGCGGGAAGGGGGCCAACGTCCTGACTTTC	CASSGKGANVLTF
13	-	TRBV6-5	-	TRBJ1-5	TGTGCCAGCAGTTACTCTTCAGAACAGCCCCAGCATTTT	CASSYSSEQPQHF